This T cell receptor beta chain was identified during a study of T cells in Graves' hyperthyroidism and ophthalmopathy (dated by TCRdb to the late 2010s). With regard to the full study: Peripheral blood samples were taken at the time of initial diagnosis, prior to any treatment. The paper describes TCR Vbeta CDR3 sequencing of 140 or so peripheral blood samples, made up of roughly 45 ophthalmopathy patients, more than 70 hyperthyroidism patients and 17 progressor patients. Once sampling was done, hyperthyroidism patients were given methimazole at a starting dose of 30 mg daily, whereas ophthalmopathy patients were given high-dose intravenous methylprednisolone. The roughly 100 discovery patients were randomly split 7:3 into training and test sets. Prospective prediction of ophthalmopathy was tested in an independent validation cohort consisting of 18 hyperthyroidism patients and about 17 patients who later progressed to ophthalmopathy. Thyroid tissue and blood T-cell repertoires from six Graves' hyperthyroidism patients were also compared in the study. TCR V-J signatures able to tell the groups apart were searched for in a discovery cohort of 90 to 100 patients, of whom roughly 42 had Graves' ophthalmopathy and more than 55 had stable Graves' hyperthyroidism. Overall study results and their limits: A 13 V-J signature model separated ophthalmopathy from stable hyperthyroidism, with just over 85% sensitivity and about 81% specificity in cross-validation and 80%/75% in testing. No statistical method was used to fix the sample size in advance, and group allocation was not hidden from the investigators. During validation, the model predicted progression to ophthalmopathy a median of about 6.3 months ahead of onset, with 60% to 71% sensitivity and 72% to 80% specificity. Most expanded thyroid clonotypes (frequency above 0.001) were also found in blood, which suggests that blood repertoires may mirror thyroid immune responses.

Hyperthyroidism patients were aged 18 to 65 years and newly diagnosed, with disease duration of less than 2 months. Exclusion was applied to patients with uncontrolled infections, other autoimmune diseases, pregnancy or lactation. Clinical symptoms, serum thyroxine and TRAb, thyroid ultrasound, and orbital computed tomography formed the basis for the diagnoses. For progressor patients, blood was drawn at the first diagnosis of hyperthyroidism, before any ophthalmopathy symptoms had appeared. PBMCs were separated from roughly 10 ml of fresh peripheral blood using Ficoll-Paque density gradient centrifugation. Progressor patients were first diagnosed with Graves' hyperthyroidism and then developed ophthalmopathy during follow-up. Trizol reagent was used to extract total RNA, and RNA quality was then checked on an Agilent 2100 Bioanalyzer. TCR beta CDR3 regions were amplified from RNA transcripts. The TCR CDR3 was subjected to a first round of RT-PCR using the HTBI primer set and the Qiagen OneStep RT-PCR kit. Libraries were constructed in a second round of multiplex PCR, after which size selection and purification were performed. Libraries were sequenced paired-end with 100 bp reads on an Illumina HiSeq2000. The paper's processing steps were these. SOAPnuke was used to process the raw data, removing reads that contained adapters or uncalled bases, had a mean Phred below 15, or lacked an exact match to the constant primer or identifier. COPE v1.2.5 was used to merge the high-quality paired reads, and each unique nucleotide sequence was defined as a clonotype. MiTCR v1.1 was used to align clonotypes to the IMGT TRBV, TRBD and TRBJ reference segments. Analysis was restricted to V-J combinations with a frequency above 0.0001, which covered 99.2% of repertoires. A TCS score was defined as the ratio of F50 (clonal expansion) to E x V (chaos), with BLOSUM62-based TCRdist applied between CDR3 peptides within each V-J. Welch's t-statistics and random forest reduced some 510 V-J features to some 14, which were used in a naive Bayes classifier (R e1071). Clones were called with MiXCR by TCRdb after fastp trimmed the public reads at Q25, and only in-frame beta chains were retained. Entries are consolidated by CDR3 protein sequence, retaining the most common genes and DNA. TCRdb, rather than the study authors, made the V and J calls. The sample table contains hundreds of thousands of distinct CDR3 sequences; only one count was recorded for over 15% of them. Approximately 15% of the sample is taken by the ten largest.

Reading from cysteine to phenylalanine, the CDR3 counts 13 amino acids. Left in the record is the CDR3 DNA by itself, 39 bases read in frame from the first base. Ends trimmed: V by 6 bases, J by 6 bases; bases unmatched to a gene: 8. This clonotype was recorded at least ten times. This clone's antigen is unknown. Base qualities are not provided; no much larger clone lies one nucleotide away. The TCR comes from a woman aged 50 to 65 with Graves' hyperthyroidism that later progressed to Graves' ophthalmopathy. The sequenced sample consisted of blood. The chain is encoded by TRBV12-3 or TRBV12-4 joined to TRBJ2-7, and TRBD1 aligns with 7 junction nucleotides. The CDR3 protein sequence reads: CASSQTGLGEQYF. The nucleotide sequence is TGTGCCAGCAGCCAGACAGGGTTGGGCGAGCAGTACTTC.